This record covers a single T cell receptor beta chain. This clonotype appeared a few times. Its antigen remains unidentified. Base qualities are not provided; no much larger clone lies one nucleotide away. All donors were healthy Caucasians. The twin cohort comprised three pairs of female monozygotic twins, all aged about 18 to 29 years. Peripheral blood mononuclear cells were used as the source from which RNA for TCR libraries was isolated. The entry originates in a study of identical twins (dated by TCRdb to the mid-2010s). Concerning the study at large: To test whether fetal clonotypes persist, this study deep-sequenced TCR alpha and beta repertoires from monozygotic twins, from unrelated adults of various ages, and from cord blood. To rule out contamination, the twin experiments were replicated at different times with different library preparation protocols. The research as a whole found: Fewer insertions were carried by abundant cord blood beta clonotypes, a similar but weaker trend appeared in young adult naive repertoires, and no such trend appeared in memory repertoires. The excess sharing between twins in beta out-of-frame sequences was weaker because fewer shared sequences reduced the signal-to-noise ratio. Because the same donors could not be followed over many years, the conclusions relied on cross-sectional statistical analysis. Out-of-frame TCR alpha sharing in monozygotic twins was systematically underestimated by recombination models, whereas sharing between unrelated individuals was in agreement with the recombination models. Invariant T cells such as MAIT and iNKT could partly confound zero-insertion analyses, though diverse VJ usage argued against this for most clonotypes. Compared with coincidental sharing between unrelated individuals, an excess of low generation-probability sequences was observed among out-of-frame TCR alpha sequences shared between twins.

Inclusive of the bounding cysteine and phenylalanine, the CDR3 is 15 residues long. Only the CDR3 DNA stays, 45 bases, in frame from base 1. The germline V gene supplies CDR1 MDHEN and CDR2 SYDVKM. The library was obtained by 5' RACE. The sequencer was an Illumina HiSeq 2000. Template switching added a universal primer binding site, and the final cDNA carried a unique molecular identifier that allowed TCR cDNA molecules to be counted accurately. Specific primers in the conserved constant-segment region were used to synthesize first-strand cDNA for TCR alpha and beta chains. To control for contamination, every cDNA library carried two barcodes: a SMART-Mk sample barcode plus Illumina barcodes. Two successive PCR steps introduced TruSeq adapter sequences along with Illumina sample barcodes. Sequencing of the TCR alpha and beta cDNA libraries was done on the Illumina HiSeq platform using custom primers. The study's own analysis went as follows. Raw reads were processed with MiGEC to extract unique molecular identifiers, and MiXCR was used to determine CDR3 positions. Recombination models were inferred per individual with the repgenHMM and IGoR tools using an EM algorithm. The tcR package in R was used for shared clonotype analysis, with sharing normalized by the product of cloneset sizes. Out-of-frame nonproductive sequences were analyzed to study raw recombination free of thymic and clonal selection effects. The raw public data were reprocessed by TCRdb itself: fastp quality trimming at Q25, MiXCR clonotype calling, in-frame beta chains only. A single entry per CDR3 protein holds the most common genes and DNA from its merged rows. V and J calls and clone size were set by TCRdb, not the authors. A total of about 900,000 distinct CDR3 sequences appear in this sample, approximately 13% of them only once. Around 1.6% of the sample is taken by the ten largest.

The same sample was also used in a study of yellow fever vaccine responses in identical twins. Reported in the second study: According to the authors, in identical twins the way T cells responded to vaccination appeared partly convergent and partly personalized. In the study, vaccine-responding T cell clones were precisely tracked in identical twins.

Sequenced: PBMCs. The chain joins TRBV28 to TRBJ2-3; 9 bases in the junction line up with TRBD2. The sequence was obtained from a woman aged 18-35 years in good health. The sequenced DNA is TGTCCTCCAGCGGGGGGAGAAGCCGGGACAGATACGCAGTATTTT. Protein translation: CPPAGGEAGTDTQYF.